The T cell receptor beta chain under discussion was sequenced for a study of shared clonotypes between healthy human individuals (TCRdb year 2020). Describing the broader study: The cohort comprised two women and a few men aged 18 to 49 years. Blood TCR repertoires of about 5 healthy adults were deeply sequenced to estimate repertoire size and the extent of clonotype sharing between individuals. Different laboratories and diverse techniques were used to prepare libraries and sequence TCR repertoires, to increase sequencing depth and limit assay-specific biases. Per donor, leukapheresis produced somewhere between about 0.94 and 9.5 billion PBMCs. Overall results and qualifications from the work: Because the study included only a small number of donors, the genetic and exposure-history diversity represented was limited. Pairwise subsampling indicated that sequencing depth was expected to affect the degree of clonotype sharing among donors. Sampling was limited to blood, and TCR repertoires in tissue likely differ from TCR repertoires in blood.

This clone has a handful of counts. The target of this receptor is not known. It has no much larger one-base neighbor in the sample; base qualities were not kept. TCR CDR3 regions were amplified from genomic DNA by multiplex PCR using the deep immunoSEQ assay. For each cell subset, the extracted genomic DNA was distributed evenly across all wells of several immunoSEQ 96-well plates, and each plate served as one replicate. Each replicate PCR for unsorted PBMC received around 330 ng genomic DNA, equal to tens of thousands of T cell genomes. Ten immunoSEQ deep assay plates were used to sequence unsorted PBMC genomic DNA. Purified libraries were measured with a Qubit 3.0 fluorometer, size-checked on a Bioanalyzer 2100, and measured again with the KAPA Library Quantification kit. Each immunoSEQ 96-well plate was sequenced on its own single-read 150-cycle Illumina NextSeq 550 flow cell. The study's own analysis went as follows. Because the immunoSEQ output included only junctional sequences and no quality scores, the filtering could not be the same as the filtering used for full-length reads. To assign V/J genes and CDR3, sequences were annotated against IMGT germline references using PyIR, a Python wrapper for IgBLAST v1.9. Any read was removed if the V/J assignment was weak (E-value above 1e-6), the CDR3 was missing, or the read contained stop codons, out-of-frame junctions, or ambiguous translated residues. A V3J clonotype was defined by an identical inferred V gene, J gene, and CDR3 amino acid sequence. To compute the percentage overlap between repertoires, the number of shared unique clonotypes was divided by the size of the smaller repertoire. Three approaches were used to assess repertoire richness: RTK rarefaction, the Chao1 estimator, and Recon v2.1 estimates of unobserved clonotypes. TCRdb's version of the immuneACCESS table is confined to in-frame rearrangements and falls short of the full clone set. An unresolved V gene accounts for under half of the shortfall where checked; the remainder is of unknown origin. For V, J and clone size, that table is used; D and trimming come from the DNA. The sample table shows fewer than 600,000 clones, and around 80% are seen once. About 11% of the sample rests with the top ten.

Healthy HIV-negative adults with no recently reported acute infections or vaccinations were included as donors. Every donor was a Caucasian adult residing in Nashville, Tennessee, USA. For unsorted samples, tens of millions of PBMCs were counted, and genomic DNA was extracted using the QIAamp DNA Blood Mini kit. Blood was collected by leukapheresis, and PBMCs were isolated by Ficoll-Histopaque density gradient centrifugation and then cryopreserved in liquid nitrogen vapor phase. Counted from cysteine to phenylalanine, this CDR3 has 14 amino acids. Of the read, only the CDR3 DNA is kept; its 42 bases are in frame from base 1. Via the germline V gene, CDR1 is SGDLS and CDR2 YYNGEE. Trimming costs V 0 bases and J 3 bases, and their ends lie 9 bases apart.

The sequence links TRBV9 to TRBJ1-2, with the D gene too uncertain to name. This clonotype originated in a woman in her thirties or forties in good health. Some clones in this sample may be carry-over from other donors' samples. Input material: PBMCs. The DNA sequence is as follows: TGTGCCAGCAGCGTAGATCTGGGTCACTATGGCTACACCTTC. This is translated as CASSVDLGHYGYTF.